The entry that follows covers one T cell receptor beta chain sequence. The germline V gene has CDR1 SGHTA and CDR2 FQGNSA. The CDR3 sequence is 12 residues long. V was trimmed by 3 bases and J by 4 bases, leaving 6 bases between them. The data stem from a study of blood T cell repertoires in COVID-19. Study information: COVID-19 samples, acute and convalescent, were from the United States, Italy and Spain. Sample material is recorded as cDNA or gDNA derived from T cells, B-cell-depleted T cells, or PBMCs.

Original methodology: Amplified reference gene primers provided the basis for estimating nucleated cell counts. TCRdb's copy holds only in-frame clones and misses some; the assay was immunoSEQ multiplex PCR. V, J and clone size are those of that table, while D and trimming were read from the DNA. This table holds some 200,000 clones, roughly 89% found once. The clonotype originates from a young woman who had recovered from COVID-19. The sample taken for sequencing was peripheral blood. The rearrangement uses TRBV7-2 and TRBJ1-1, with unresolved D. For the CDR3, the DNA is TGTGCCAGCAGCTTGATCGGCACTGAAGCTTTCTTT. Protein product: CASSLIGTEAFF.